This is a list of T cell receptor beta chains from one sample in a study of blood T cell repertoires in COVID-19. Method: immunoSEQ multiplex PCR; TCRdb's copy keeps in-frame clones and lacks some. The sample carries about 200,000 clones, about four fifths recorded once. The sample taken for sequencing was peripheral blood. The source of these receptors is a man in his sixties with acute or convalescent COVID-19. Each CDR3 is given without its conserved first and last residue.

CDR3,V,J
AMRRDKSARTDTQY,TRBV2,TRBJ2-3
AWSPLTGGQETQY,TRBV30,TRBJ2-5
ASSLAGTSSYNEQF,TRBV5-5,TRBJ2-1
ASSYSAVRGRDGYT,TRBV6-6,TRBJ1-2
ASSVASGLYNEQF,TRBV9,TRBJ2-1
ASSSQGSLTNEKLF,TRBV7-8,TRBJ1-4
SVLRDRGDTEAF,TRBV29-1,TRBJ1-1
KPGSPLSYEQY,TRBV7-5,TRBJ2-7
AWSGAVEKLF,TRBV30,TRBJ1-4
ASSPGGIQPQH,TRBV18,TRBJ1-5
ASSESGTDLYNEQF,TRBV2,TRBJ2-1
ASSVEDRGRTEAF,TRBV9,TRBJ1-1
ASSRDIQETQY,TRBV5-4,TRBJ2-5
ASSLGGPYEQY,TRBV7-9,TRBJ2-7
ASSLAPIRSEQY,TRBV7-9,TRBJ2-7
ASSPLWGQGTTEAF,TRBV11-2,TRBJ1-1
ASTDTGMNTEAF,TRBV6-5,TRBJ1-1
ASSLGTSSEQF,TRBV7-3,TRBJ2-1
ASSWRGWGAVENTEAF,TRBV27,TRBJ1-1
ASSSSPGVAGVGNEQF,TRBV7-9,TRBJ2-1
AWWTGKGVRKNEQF,TRBV30,TRBJ2-1
SVDGVELYQETQY,TRBV29-1,TRBJ2-5
ASTSVYEQY,TRBV6-5,TRBJ2-7
ASLAGGIGLNEQF,TRBV5-1,TRBJ2-1
ASSQDHEGGLAGQF,TRBV4-1,TRBJ2-1
ASSQGVGGYGYT,TRBV14,TRBJ1-2
ASSVAENYGYT,TRBV9,TRBJ1-2
ASSLGLAGGNEQF,TRBV7-9,TRBJ2-1
ASSLEGDTEAF,TRBV7-9,TRBJ1-1
ASSQHAGNSPLH,TRBV3-1/TRBV3-2,TRBJ1-6
ASSHVRDRGPNQPQH,TRBV27,TRBJ1-5
ASSQGRVRGAQNGYT,TRBV3-1/TRBV3-2,TRBJ1-2
ASSTRTEAF,TRBV12-3/TRBV12-4,TRBJ1-1
ASSRWVTGESNEQY,TRBV7-2,TRBJ2-7
ASSPDRGQGYEQY,TRBV7-2,TRBJ2-7
ASSFSGASYEQY,TRBV7-2,TRBJ2-7
ATRLAGPTDTQY,TRBV4-1,TRBJ2-3
ASSQSRANYGYT,TRBV3-1/TRBV3-2,TRBJ1-2
ASSQAVEQY,TRBV3-1/TRBV3-2,TRBJ2-7
ASSQWQGNSPLH,TRBV4-2,TRBJ1-6
ASSVGTSGGYGELF,TRBV9,TRBJ2-2
ASSPRDRQPQH,TRBV4-1,TRBJ1-5
ASSTGPYYEQY,TRBV6-6,TRBJ2-7
ASSTGRNYGYT,TRBV12-3/TRBV12-4,TRBJ1-2
ASRAGQSSNQPQH,TRBV2,TRBJ1-5
ASSYPSGELNNEQF,TRBV27,TRBJ2-1
ASSVDSPDNSPLH,TRBV2,TRBJ1-6
ASSPPAGSGNTIY,TRBV6-5,TRBJ1-3
AISVDRASQPQH,TRBV10-3,TRBJ1-5